This T cell receptor beta chain was identified in a study of T cell responses to AZD1222 COVID-19 vaccine. Broader study findings: Most donors were white British, females outnumbered males, and clonal diversity was possibly underestimated. Seropositivity was recorded at baseline in only a handful of AZD1222 recipients. No day 14 peak samples; only post-peak repertoires were characterized. Reportedly, nearly half the spike-specific TCRs target unmutated variant regions.

The V gene lost 7 bases and the J gene lost 1 base, with 17 bases spanning the gap. CDR3 size: 16 residues. The germline gives CDR1 MGHRA, CDR2 YSYEKL. On this clone: The antigen remains undetermined.

Sequencing was performed with immunoSEQ multiplex PCR; in TCRdb, only in-frame clones are kept and a portion is missing. The sample yields about 150,000 clones, around 93% seen once. The V call is TRBV4-1, the J call TRBJ2-1, with D possibly matching TRBD2 (7 bases). The sequences come from peripheral blood, collected on day 0 of AZD1222 vaccination. The sequence was collected from an adult in good health. The CDR3: CASTQGGERSYNEQFF. The CDR3 DNA sequence: TGCGCCAGCACTCAAGGGGGGGAACGATCCTACAATGAGCAGTTCTTC.